These 2 T cell receptor beta chains share one sample of origin, sequenced in a study of shared clonotypes between healthy human individuals. Here immunoSEQ multiplex PCR was the method, and the copy in TCRdb shows in-frame clones only, minus some. This sample carries some 1,100,000 clones, about 84% of them seen once, and the ten largest clones take under 0.6%. Material for sequencing was memory CD4+ T cells from PBMCs. As to subset: CD45RA-negative fraction. These receptors were taken from a man aged 18 to 35 in good health. Some clones in this sample may be carry-over from other donors' samples.

V gene TRBV30 combines with J gene TRBJ2-1; 12 bases map to TRBD2. CDR3 length: 15 amino acids. Germline trimming cut 2 bases from V and 8 bases from J; bases unmatched to any gene: 7. Germline V gives CDR1 GTSNPN, CDR2 SVGIG (reference sequence). CDR3 amino acids: CAWSRTSGIPYEQFF. CDR3 bases: TGTGCCTGGAGTCGGACTAGCGGGATACCATATGAGCAGTTCTTC.

This sequence joins TRBV15 and TRBJ1-5; 8 bases align to TRBD1. This CDR3 region has 17 residues. V lost 0 bases and J lost 6; bases outside the gene matches: 10. Germline loops: CDR1 LNHNV, CDR2 YYDKDF (reference sequence). The CDR3, as DNA: TGTGCCACCAGCAGAGATTTCAGGACAGGGTTTCGTCAGCCCCAGCATTTT. Its protein product is CATSRDFRTGFRQPQHF.